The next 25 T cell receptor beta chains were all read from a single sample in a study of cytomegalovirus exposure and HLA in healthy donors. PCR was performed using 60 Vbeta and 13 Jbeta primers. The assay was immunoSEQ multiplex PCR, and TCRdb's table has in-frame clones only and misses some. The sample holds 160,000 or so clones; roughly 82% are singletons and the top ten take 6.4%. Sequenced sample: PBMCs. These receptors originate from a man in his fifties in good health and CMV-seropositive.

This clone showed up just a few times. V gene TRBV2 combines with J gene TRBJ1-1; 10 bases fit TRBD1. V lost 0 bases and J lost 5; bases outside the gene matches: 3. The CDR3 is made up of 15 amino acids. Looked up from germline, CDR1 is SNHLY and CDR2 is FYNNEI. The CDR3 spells CASSEAGQGWTEAFF. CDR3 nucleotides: TGTGCCAGCAGTGAAGCGGGACAGGGGTGGACTGAAGCTTTCTTT.

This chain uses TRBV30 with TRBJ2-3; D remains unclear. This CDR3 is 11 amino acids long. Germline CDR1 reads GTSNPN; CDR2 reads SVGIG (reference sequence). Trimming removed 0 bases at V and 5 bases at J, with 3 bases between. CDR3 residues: CAWSVQDTQYF. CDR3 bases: TGTGCCTGGAGTGTACAAGATACGCAGTATTTT.

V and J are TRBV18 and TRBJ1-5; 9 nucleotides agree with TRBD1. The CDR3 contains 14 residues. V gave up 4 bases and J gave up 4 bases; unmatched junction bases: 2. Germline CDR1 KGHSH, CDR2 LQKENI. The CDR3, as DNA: TGTGCCAGCTCACAGGGGACAGGGAATCAGCCCCAGCATTTT. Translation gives CASSQGTGNQPQHF. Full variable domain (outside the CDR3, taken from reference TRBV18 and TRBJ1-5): NAGVMQNPRHLVRRRGQEARLRCSPMKGHSHVYWYRQLPEEGLKFMVYLQKENIIDESGMPKERFSAEFPKEGPSILRIQQVVRGDSAAYFCASSQGTGNQPQHFGDGTRLSIL.

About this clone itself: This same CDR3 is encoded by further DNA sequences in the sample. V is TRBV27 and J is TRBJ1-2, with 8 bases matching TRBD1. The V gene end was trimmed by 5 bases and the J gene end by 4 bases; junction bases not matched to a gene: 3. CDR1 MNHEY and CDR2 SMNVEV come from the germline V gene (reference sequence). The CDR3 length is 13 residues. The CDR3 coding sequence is TGTGCCAGCAGTCCCGGGACAGGCTATGGCTACACCTTC. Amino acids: CASSPGTGYGYTF.

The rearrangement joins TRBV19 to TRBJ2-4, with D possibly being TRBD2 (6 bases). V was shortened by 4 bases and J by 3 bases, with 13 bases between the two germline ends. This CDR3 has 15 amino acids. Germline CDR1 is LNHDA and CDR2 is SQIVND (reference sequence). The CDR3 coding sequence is TGTGCCAGTAGTACCCAAGGGACTGGCAAAAACATTCAGTACTTC. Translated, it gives CASSTQGTGKNIQYF.

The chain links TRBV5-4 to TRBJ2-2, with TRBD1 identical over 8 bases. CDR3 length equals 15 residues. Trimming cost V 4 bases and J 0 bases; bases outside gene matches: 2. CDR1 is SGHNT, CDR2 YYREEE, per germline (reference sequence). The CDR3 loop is CASSRTGTNTGELFF. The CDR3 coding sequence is TGTGCCAGCAGCAGGACAGGGACGAACACCGGGGAGCTGTTTTTT.

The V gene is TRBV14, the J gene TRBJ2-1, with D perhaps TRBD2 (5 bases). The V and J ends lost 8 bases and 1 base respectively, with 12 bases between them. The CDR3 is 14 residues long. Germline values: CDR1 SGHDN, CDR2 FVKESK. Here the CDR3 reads CASRPTGSYNEQFF. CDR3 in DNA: TGTGCCAGCCGCCCCACGGGATCCTACAATGAGCAGTTCTTC.

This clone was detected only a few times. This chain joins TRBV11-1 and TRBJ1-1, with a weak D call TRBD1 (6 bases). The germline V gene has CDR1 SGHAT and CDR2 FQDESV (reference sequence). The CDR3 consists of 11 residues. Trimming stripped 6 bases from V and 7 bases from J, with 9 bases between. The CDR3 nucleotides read TGTGCCAGCAGTAAACAGGGTGAAGCTTTCTTT. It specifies CASSKQGEAFF. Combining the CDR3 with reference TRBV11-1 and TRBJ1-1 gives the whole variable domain EAEVAQSPRYKITEKSQAVAFWCDPISGHATLYWYRQILGQGPELLVQFQDESVVDDSQLPKDRFSAERLKGVDSTLKIQPAELGDSAMYLCASSKQGEAFFGQGTRLTVV.

CDR3 region: CATSRGSQAFNSPLHF. CDR3 sequence (DNA): TGTGCCACCAGCAGAGGGTCGCAGGCTTTTAATTCACCCCTCCACTTT. This chain connects TRBV15 to TRBJ1-6; D unclear. Germline CDR1 reads LNHNV; CDR2 reads YYDKDF (reference sequence). CDR3 length: 16 amino acids. The ends were cut back, 1 base at V and 6 bases at J, with 13 bases in the middle. Full variable domain (rest looked up from reference TRBV15 and TRBJ1-6): DAMVIQNPRYQVTQFGKPVTLSCSQTLNHNVMYWYQQKSSQAPKLLFHYYDKDFNNEADTPDNFQSRRPNTSFCFLDIRSPGLGDTAMYLCATSRGSQAFNSPLHFGNGTRLTVT.

DNA of the CDR3: TGTGCCAGCTCACCACCGGCGGGGGTAGCCAAAAACATTCAGTACTTC. This encodes CASSPPAGVAKNIQYF. This sequence joins TRBV18 and TRBJ2-4, with 7 bases fitting TRBD2. Germline values: CDR1 KGHSH, CDR2 LQKENI. With 0 bases clipped from V and 0 bases from J, the junction kept 2 bases outside the gene matches. The CDR3 extends over 16 amino acids.

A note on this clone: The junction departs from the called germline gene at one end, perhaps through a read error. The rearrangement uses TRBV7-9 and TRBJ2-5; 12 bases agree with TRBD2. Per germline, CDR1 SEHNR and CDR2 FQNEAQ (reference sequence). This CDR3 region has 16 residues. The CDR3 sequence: CSSSSRTSGIRETQYF. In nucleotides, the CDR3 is TGTTCCAGCAGCTCTCGGACTAGCGGGATAAGAGAGACCCAGTACTTC.

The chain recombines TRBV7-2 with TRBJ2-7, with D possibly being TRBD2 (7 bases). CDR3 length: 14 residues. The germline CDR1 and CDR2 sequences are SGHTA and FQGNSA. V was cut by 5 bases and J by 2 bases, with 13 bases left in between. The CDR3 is CASSRQGGAYEQYV. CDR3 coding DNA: TGTGCCAGCAGCCGCCAAGGGGGGGCCTACGAGCAGTACGTC.

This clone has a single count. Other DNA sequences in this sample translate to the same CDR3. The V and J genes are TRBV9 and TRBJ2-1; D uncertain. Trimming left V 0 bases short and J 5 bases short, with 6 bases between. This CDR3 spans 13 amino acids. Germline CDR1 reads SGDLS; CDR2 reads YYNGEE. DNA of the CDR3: TGTGCCAGCAGCGTAGGACTCAACAATGAGCAGTTCTTC. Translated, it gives CASSVGLNNEQFF.

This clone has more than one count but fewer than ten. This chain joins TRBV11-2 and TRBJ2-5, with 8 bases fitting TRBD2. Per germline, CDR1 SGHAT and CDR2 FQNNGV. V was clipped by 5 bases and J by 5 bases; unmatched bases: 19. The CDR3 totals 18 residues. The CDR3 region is CASSPTLAGAVVEETQYF. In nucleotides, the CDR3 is TGTGCCAGCAGCCCTACCCTAGCGGGTGCTGTCGTTGAGGAGACCCAGTACTTC.

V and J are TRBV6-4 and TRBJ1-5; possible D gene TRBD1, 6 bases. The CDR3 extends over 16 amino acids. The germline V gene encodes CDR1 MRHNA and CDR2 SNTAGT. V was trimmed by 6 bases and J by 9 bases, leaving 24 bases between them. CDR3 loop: CASRQNPQQGPGPQHF. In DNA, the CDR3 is TGTGCCAGCAGGCAAAACCCCCAACAGGGCCCAGGGCCCCAGCATTTT.

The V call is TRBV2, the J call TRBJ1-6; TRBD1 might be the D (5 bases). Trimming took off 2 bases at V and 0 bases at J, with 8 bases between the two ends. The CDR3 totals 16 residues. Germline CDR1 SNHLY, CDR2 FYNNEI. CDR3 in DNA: TGTGCCAGCAGTGAACGACAGCTCTCCTATAATTCACCCCTCCACTTT. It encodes CASSERQLSYNSPLHF.

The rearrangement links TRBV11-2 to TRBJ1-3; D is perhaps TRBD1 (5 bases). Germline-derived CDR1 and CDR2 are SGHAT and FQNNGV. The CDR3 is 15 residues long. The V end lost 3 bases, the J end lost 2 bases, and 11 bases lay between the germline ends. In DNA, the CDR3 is TGTGCCAGCAGCTTGCTCCCCAGGGCTGGAAACACCATATATTTT. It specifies CASSLLPRAGNTIYF.

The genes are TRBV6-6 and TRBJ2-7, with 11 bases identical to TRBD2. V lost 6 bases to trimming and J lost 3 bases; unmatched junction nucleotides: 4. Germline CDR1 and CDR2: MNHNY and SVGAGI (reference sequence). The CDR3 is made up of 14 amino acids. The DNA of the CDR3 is TGTGCCAGCAGCCCCGGGACTAGCGGCTACGAGCAGTACTTC. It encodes CASSPGTSGYEQYF.

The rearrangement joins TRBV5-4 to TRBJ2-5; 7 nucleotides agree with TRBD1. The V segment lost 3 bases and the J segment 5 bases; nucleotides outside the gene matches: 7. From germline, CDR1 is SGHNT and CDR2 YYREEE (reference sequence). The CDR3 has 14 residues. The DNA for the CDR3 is TGTGCCAGCAGCTCTAAGACAGGGCCGGAGACCCAGTACTTC. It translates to CASSSKTGPETQYF.

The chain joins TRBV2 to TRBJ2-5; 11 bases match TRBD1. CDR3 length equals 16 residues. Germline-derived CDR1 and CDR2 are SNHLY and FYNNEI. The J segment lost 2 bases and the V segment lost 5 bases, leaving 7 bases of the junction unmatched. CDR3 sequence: CASSLPGQGVQETQYF. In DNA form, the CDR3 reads TGTGCCAGCAGTCTCCCGGGACAGGGGGTTCAAGAGACCCAGTACTTC.

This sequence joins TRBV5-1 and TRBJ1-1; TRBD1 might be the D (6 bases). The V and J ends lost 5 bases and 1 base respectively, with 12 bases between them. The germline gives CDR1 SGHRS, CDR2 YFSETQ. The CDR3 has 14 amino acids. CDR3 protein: CASSSGQQNTEAFF. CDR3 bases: TGCGCCAGCAGTTCCGGACAGCAGAACACTGAAGCTTTCTTT.

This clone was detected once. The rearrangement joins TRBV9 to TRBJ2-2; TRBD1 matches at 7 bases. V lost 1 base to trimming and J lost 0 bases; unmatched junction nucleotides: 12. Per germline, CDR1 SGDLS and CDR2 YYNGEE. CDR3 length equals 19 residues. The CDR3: CASSVRQGSRTANTGELFF. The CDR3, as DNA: TGTGCCAGCAGCGTAAGACAGGGTAGTCGGACGGCGAACACCGGGGAGCTGTTTTTT.

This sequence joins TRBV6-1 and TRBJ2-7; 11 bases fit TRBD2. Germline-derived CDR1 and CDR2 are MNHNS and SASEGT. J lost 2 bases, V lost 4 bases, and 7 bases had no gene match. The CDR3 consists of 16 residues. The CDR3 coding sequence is TGTGCCAGCAGTGCCCTAGCGGGGGGTAAAACCTACGAGCAGTACTTC. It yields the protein CASSALAGGKTYEQYF.

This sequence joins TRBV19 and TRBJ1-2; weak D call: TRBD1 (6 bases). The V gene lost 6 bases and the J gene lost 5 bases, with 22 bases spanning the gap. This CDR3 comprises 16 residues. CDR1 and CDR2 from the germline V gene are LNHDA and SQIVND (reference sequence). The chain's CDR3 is CASSVTGQTQLYGYTF. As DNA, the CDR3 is TGTGCCAGTAGCGTCACCGGACAGACCCAACTTTATGGCTACACCTTC.

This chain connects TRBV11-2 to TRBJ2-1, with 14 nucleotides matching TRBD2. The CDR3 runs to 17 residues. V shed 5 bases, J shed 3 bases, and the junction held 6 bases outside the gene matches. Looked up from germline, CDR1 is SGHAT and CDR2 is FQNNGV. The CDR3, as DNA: TGTGCCAGCAGCCCCGGGACTAGCGGGAGAGTCTACAATGAGCAGTTCTTC. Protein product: CASSPGTSGRVYNEQFF. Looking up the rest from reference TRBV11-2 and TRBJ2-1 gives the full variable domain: EAGVAQSPRYKIIEKRQSVAFWCNPISGHATLYWYQQILGQGPKLLIQFQNNGVVDDSQLPKDRFSAERLKGVDSTLKIQPAKLEDSAVYLCASSPGTSGRVYNEQFFGPGTRLTVL.